Presented here are 15 T cell receptor beta chains from one specimen sequenced in a study of response to subunit inactivated influenza vaccine. MiXCR was run by TCRdb on the RT-PCR reads, yielding one entry per CDR3 protein. Among roughly 170,000 distinct CDR3 sequences listed, around 9% were seen once. Source: non-naive T cells sorted from PBMCs, taken on the day of vaccination. These TCRs come from a man in his fifties or sixties who received an inactivated influenza vaccine.

The J gene is TRBJ1-5, the V gene TRBV19; D is unresolved. The CDR3 loop spans 13 amino acids. Per germline, CDR1 LNHDA and CDR2 SQIVND (reference sequence). Trimming shortened V by 2 bases and J by 4 bases, and 6 bases separated the two germline ends. In DNA form, the CDR3 reads TGTGCCAGTAGTATATCGGTAAATCAGCCCCAGCATTTT. It translates to CASSISVNQPQHF.

This chain joins TRBV6-2 or TRBV6-3 and TRBJ1-1; 7 bases line up with TRBD1. Germline CDR1 and CDR2: MNHEY and SVGEGT. V gave up 7 bases and J gave up 5 bases; unmatched junction bases: 10. CDR3 length equals 14 residues. The CDR3 DNA reads TGTGCCAGCACGCTAGACAGGGTGATAACTGAAGCTTTCTTT. Its protein is CASTLDRVITEAFF.

This clonotype was recorded a few times. The CDR3 nucleotides are TGTGCCACCAGTGATTTCCGGGGAGGCAATGAGCAGTTCTTC. This encodes CATSDFRGGNEQFF. This chain links TRBV24-1 with TRBJ2-1, with D perhaps matching TRBD2 (6 bases). CDR3 length: 14 amino acids. The V end lost 1 base, the J end lost 6 bases, and 9 bases lay between the germline ends. Germline V gives CDR1 KGHDR, CDR2 SFDVKD.

The rearrangement joins TRBV3-1 to TRBJ2-5; 8 bases align to TRBD2. Germline CDR1 and CDR2: LGHDT and YNNKEL (reference sequence). V lost 1 base to trimming and J lost 5 bases; unmatched junction nucleotides: 6. The CDR3 length is 15 residues. CDR3 coding DNA: TGTGCCAGCAGCCAAGTGGGACTAGAGGCGGAGACCCAGTACTTC. This translates into CASSQVGLEAETQYF.

This clonotype was found a few times. The chain is built from TRBV20-1 and TRBJ2-1, with 8 bases identical to TRBD1. The CDR3 extends over 15 amino acids. Losses at the gene ends were 0 bases for V and 6 bases for J; bases not matched to a gene: 7. The germline V gene has CDR1 DFQATT and CDR2 SNEGSKA (reference sequence). CDR3 protein: CSARDLQGASNEQFF. The CDR3, as DNA: TGCAGTGCTAGAGATTTGCAGGGGGCTAGCAATGAGCAGTTCTTC.

This clonotype is labeled as medium-sized. J is TRBJ2-2 and V is TRBV10-3; TRBD1 matches 8 bases. CDR1 ENHRY and CDR2 SYGVKD come from the germline V gene. The CDR3 covers 17 residues. V shed 6 bases, J shed 0 bases, and the junction held 9 bases outside the gene matches. The CDR3 nucleotides read TGTGCCATCAGACGGGGAAGGGGACAGGCGAACACCGGGGAGCTGTTTTTT. It translates to CAIRRGRGQANTGELFF.

CDR3 region: CASSLVAGARYTEAFF. The CDR3 nucleotides are TGTGCCAGCAGCTTGGTCGCAGGCGCTCGTTACACTGAAGCTTTCTTT. The chain uses TRBV5-6 and TRBJ1-1; D is unclear. Trimming pared 0 bases from V and 3 bases from J, leaving 15 bases between. CDR1 is SGHDT, CDR2 YYEEEE, per germline. The CDR3 contains 16 residues.

The chain combines TRBV28 with TRBJ2-7, with D possibly matching TRBD2 (5 bases). The V end lost 5 bases, the J end lost 3 bases, and 14 bases lay between the germline ends. The CDR3 consists of 14 residues. Germline assignment: CDR1 MDHEN and CDR2 SYDVKM. The CDR3 here is CASSPPVRGYEQYF. CDR3 sequence (DNA): TGTGCCAGCAGTCCCCCGGTACGGGGCTACGAGCAGTACTTC.

Remarks on this clonotype: One junction end does not reproduce the germline sequence, and a read error may be involved. The V and J genes are TRBV28 and TRBJ1-5; D gene ambiguous. There are 13 residues in the CDR3. Germline CDR1 MDHEN, CDR2 SYDVKM. DNA for the CDR3: TGTGACAGCAGTTTACTTAGCAATCAGCCCCAGCATTTT. This codes for CDSSLLSNQPQHF.

This clonotype was found a few times. This rearrangement joins TRBV28 to TRBJ2-7; 9 bases map to TRBD1. V dropped 3 bases and J dropped 5; count of bases not matched to a gene: 5. CDR1 is MDHEN, CDR2 SYDVKM, per germline. The CDR3 has 14 amino acids. The CDR3 here is CASSLGTGFDEQYF. The CDR3 DNA reads as TGTGCCAGCAGTTTGGGGACAGGGTTCGACGAGCAGTACTTC.

This clonotype has a handful of counts. The V and J genes are TRBV6-1 and TRBJ2-3, with 7 nucleotides matching TRBD1. The V and J ends lost 5 bases and 0 bases, in that order; junction bases with no gene match: 5. CDR1 is MNHNS, CDR2 SASEGT, per germline. CDR3 length: 15 amino acids. DNA for the CDR3: TGTGCCAGCAGTCTCCGGGACAGAAGCACAGATACGCAGTATTTT. Translation gives CASSLRDRSTDTQYF.

This clonotype was counted a few times. This sequence joins TRBV18 and TRBJ1-1; TRBD1 matches 8 bases. Trimming removed 5 bases from V and 3 bases from J; junction bases left unmatched: 2. The CDR3 contains 13 residues. Germline CDR1 is KGHSH and CDR2 is LQKENI. The CDR3 DNA sequence: TGTGCCAGCTCATCACAGGGGGACACTGAAGCTTTCTTT. Encoded protein: CASSSQGDTEAFF.

The chain has TRBV20-1 and TRBJ1-2; D is possibly TRBD1 (6 bases). This CDR3 is 18 amino acids long. CDR1 and CDR2 from the germline V gene are DFQATT and SNEGSKA (reference sequence). Trimming removed 6 bases at V and 2 bases at J, with 28 bases between. The CDR3 here is CSAIAPFGVRDTNYGYTF. CDR3 sequence (DNA): TGCAGTGCCATAGCTCCCTTCGGAGTTCGGGACACGAACTATGGCTACACCTTC.

This clonotype has only a few counts. Because it lacks the conserved phenylalanine or tryptophan at the end, this CDR3 is likely a read error. The chain is built from TRBV20-1 and TRBJ2-2; D ambiguous. The CDR3 has 14 residues. Germline CDR1 and CDR2: DFQATT and SNEGSKA (reference sequence). V was cut by 0 bases and J by 5 bases, with 10 bases left in between. CDR3 nucleotides: TGCAGTGCTAGAGATCTCCGCCTAACCGGGGAGCTGTTTTCT. It is translated as CSARDLRLTGELFS.

This clonotype came up a few times. The chain has TRBV12-3 or TRBV12-4 and TRBJ1-2; possible D gene TRBD1, 6 bases. Trimming removed 2 bases at V and 6 bases at J, with 10 bases between. The CDR3 totals 13 residues. DNA for the CDR3: TGTGCCAGCAGTTTATTTTCAGGGGATGGCTACACCTTC. It translates to CASSLFSGDGYTF.